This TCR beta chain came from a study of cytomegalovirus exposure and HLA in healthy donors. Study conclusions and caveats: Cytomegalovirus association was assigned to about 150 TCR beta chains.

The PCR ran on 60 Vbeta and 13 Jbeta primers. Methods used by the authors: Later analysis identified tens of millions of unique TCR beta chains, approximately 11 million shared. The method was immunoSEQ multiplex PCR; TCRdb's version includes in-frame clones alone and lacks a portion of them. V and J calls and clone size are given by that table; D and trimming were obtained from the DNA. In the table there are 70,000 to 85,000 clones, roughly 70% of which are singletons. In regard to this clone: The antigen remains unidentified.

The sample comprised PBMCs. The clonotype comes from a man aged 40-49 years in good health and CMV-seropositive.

CDR3 DNA: TGCGCCAGCACCCCGGGGGTGGCGGGGGATGGAGAACTTGGTGAAGCTTTCTTT. It specifies CASTPGVAGDGELGEAFF. The chain links TRBV10-1 to TRBJ1-1; possibly TRBD1 for D (5 bases). V dropped 7 bases and J dropped 7 bases, with 31 bases sitting between them. CDR3 length: 18 residues. In germline, CDR1 is WNHNN, CDR2 SYGVQD (reference sequence).